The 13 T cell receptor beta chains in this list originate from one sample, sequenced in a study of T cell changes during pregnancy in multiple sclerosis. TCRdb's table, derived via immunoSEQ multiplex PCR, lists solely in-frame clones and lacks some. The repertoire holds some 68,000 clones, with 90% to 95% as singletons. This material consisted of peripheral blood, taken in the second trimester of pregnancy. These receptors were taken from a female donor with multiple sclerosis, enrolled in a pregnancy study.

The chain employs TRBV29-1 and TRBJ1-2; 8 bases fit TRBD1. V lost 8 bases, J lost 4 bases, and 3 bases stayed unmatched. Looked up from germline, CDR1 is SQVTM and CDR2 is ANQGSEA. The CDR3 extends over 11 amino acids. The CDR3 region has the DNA TGCAGCATTACAGGGGGCTATGGCTACACCTTC. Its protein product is CSITGGYGYTF. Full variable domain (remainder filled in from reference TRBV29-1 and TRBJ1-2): SAVISQKPSRDICQRGTSLTIQCQVDSQVTMMFWYRQQPGQSLTLIATANQGSEATYESGFVIDKFPISRPNLTFSTLTVSNMSPEDSSIYLCSITGGYGYTFGSGTRLTVV.

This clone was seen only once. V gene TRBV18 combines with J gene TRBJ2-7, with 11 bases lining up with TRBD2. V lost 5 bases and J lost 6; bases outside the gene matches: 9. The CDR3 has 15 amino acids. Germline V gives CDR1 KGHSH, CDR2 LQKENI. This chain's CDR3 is CASSFASGGRSEQYF. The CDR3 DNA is TGTGCCAGCTCATTTGCTAGCGGGGGGCGAAGCGAGCAGTACTTC.

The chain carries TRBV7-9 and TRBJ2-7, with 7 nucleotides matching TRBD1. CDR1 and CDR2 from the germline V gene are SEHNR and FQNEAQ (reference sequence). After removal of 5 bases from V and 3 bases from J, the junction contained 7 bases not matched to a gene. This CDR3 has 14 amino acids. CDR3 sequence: CASSGSGQLYEQYF. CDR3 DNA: TGTGCCAGCAGCGGATCGGGACAGCTCTACGAGCAGTACTTC. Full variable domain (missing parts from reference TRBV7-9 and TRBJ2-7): DTGVSQNPRHKITKRGQNVTFRCDPISEHNRLYWYRQTLGQGPEFLTYFQNEAQLEKSRLLSDRFSAERPKGSFSTLEIQRTEQGDSAMYLCASSGSGQLYEQYFGPGTRLTVT.

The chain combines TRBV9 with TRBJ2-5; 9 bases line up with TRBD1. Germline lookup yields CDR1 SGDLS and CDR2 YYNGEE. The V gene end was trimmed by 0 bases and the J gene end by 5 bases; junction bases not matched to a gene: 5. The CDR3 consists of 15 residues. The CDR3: CASSVALGQGETQYF. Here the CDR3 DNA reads TGTGCCAGCAGCGTAGCTTTAGGACAGGGGGAGACCCAGTACTTC.

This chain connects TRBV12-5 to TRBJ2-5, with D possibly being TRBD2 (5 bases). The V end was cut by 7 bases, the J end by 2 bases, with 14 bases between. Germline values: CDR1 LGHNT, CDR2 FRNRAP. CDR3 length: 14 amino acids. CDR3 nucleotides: TGTGCTAGTGCTCTTCCCGGGATGCAAGAGACCCAGTACTTC. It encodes CASALPGMQETQYF.

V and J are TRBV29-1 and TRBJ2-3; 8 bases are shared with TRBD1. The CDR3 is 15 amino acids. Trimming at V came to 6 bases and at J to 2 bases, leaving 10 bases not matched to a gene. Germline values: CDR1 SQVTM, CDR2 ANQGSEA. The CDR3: CSVGLTGVTTDTQYF. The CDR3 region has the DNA TGCAGCGTGGGATTGACAGGGGTTACCACAGATACGCAGTATTTT.

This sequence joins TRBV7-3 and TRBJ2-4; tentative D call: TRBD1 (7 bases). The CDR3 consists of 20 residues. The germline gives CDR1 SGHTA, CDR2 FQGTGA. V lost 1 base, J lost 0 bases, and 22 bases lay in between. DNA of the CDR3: TGTGCCAGCAGCTTAAAACCGCGGGACAGTCCTAATCTAGCCAAAAACATTCAGTACTTC. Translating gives CASSLKPRDSPNLAKNIQYF.

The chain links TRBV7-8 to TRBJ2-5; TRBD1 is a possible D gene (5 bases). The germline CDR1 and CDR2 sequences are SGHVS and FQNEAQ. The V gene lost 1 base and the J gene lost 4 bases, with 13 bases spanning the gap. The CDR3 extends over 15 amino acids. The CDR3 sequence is CASSLGRGPGETQYF. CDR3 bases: TGTGCCAGCAGCTTAGGAAGGGGCCCGGGAGAGACCCAGTACTTC.

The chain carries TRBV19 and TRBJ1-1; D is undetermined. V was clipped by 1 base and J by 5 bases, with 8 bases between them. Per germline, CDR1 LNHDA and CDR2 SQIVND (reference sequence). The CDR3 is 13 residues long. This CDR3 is CASSIALDTEAFF. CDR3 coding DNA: TGTGCCAGTAGTATAGCATTAGATACTGAAGCTTTCTTT.

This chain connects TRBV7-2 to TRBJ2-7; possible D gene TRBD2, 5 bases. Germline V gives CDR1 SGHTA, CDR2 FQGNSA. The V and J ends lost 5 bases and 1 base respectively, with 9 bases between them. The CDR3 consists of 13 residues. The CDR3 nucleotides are TGTGCCAGCAGCCGCGGCGGGTCCTACGAGCAGTACTTC. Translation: CASSRGGSYEQYF.

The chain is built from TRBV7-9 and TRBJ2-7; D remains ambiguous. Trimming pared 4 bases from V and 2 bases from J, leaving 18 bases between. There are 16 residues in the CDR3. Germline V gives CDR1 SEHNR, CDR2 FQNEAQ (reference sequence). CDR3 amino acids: CASSSPTDWKPYEQYF. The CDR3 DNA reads TGTGCCAGCAGCTCCCCGACCGACTGGAAACCCTACGAGCAGTACTTC.

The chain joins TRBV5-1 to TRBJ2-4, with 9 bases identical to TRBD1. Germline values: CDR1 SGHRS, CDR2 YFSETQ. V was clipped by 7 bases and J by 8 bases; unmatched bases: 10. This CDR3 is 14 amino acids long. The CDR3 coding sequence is TGCGCCAGCTGTCACAGGGGGCTAGCGGACATTCAGTACTTC. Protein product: CASCHRGLADIQYF.

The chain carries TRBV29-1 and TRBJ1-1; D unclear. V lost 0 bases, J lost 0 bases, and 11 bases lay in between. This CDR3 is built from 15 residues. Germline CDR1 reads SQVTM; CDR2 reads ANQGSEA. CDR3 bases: TGCAGCGTTGAAGATGGGGAGGGATTGAACACTGAAGCTTTCTTT. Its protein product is CSVEDGEGLNTEAFF. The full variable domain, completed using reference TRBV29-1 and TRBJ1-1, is SAVISQKPSRDICQRGTSLTIQCQVDSQVTMMFWYRQQPGQSLTLIATANQGSEATYESGFVIDKFPISRPNLTFSTLTVSNMSPEDSSIYLCSVEDGEGLNTEAFFGQGTRLTVV.